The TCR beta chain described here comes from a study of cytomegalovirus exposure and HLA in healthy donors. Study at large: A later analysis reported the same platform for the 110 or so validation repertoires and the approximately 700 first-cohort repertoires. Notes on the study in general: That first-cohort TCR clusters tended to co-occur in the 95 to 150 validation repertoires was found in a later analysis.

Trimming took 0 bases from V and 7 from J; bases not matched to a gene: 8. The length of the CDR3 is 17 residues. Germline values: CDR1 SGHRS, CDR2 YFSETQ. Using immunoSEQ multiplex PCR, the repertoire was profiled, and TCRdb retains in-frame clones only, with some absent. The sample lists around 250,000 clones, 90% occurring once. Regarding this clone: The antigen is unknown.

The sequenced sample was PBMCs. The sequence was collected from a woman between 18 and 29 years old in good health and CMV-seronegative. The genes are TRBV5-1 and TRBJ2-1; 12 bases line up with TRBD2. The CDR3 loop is CASSLASGGARGNEQFF. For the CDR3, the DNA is TGCGCCAGCAGCTTGGCTAGCGGGGGGGCCAGAGGGAATGAGCAGTTCTTC.